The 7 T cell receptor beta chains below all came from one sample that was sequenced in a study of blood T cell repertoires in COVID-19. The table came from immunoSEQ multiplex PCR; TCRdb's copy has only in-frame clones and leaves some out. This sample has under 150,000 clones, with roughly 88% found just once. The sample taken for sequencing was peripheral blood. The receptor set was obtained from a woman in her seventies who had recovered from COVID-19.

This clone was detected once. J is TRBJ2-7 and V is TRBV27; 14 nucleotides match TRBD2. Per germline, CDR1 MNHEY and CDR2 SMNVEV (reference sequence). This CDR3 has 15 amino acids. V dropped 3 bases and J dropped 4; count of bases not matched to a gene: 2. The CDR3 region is CASSLGLAGVYEQYF. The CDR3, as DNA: TGTGCCAGCAGTTTGGGACTAGCGGGAGTGTACGAGCAGTACTTC.

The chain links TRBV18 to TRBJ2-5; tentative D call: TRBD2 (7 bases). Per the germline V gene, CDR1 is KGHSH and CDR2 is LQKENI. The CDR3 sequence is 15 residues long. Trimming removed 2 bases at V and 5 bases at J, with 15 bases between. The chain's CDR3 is CASSPTGGLVETQYF. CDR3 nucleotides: TGTGCCAGCTCACCAACCGGGGGGCTCGTGGAGACCCAGTACTTC. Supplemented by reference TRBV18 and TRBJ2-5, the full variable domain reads NAGVMQNPRHLVRRRGQEARLRCSPMKGHSHVYWYRQLPEEGLKFMVYLQKENIIDESGMPKERFSAEFPKEGPSILRIQQVVRGDSAAYFCASSPTGGLVETQYFGPGTRLLVL.

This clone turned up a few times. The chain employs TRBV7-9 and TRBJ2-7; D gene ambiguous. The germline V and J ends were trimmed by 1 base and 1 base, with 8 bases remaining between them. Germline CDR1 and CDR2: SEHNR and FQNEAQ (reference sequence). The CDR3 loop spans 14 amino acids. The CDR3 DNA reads TGTGCCAGCAGCTTAGTTTCCAGTTCCTACGAGCAGTACTTC. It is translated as CASSLVSSSYEQYF.

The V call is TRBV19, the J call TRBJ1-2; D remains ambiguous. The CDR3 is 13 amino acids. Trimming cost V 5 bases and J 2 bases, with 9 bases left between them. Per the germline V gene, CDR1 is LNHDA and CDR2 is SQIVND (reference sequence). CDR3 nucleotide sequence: TGTGCCAGTAGTTTTCGAGGGAACTATGGCTACACCTTC. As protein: CASSFRGNYGYTF.

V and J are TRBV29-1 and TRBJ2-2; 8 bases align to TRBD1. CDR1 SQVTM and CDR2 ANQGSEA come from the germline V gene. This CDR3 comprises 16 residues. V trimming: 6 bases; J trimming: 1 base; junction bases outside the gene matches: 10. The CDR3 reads CSVLLGGTGNTGELFF. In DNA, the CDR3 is TGCAGCGTCCTCCTTGGGGGGACAGGGAACACCGGGGAGCTGTTTTTT.

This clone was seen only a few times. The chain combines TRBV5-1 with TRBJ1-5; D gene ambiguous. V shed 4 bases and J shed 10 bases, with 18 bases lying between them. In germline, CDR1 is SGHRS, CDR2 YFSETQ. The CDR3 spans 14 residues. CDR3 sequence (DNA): TGCGCCAGCAGCCTTCGGACGGGCGAGGGCCCCCAGCATTTT. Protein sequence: CASSLRTGEGPQHF.

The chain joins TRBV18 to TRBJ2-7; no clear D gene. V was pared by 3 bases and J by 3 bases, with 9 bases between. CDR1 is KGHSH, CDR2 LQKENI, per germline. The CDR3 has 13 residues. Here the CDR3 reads CASSPGINYEQYF. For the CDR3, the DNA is TGTGCCAGCTCACCTGGCATAAACTACGAGCAGTACTTC.